Below, 30 T cell receptor beta chains from the same sample are listed, as sequenced in a study of cytomegalovirus exposure and HLA in healthy donors. 13 Jbeta primers and 60 Vbeta primers were used for the PCR. The method was immunoSEQ multiplex PCR; TCRdb's version includes in-frame clones alone and lacks a portion of them. This repertoire includes tens of thousands of clones. The sequenced sample was PBMCs. The receptor source for this set is a woman in her 30s in good health and CMV-seronegative.

The V call is TRBV30, the J call TRBJ1-1, with TRBD1 matching over 9 bases. The V segment lost 7 bases and the J segment 1 base; nucleotides outside the gene matches: 4. Germline loops: CDR1 GTSNPN, CDR2 SVGIG (reference sequence). The CDR3 runs to 13 residues. The CDR3 loop is CALADRGNTEAFF. The CDR3 DNA reads TGTGCCTTGGCGGACAGGGGGAACACTGAAGCTTTCTTT.

V is TRBV5-4 and J is TRBJ2-3; D is perhaps TRBD1 (6 bases). Germline CDR1 SGHNT, CDR2 YYREEE (reference sequence). The ends were cut back, 0 bases at V and 4 bases at J, with 12 bases in the middle. The CDR3 sequence is 15 residues long. Here the CDR3 reads CASSLGSGEPDTQYF. Here the CDR3 DNA reads TGTGCCAGCAGCTTGGGGTCAGGGGAACCAGATACGCAGTATTTT. The full variable domain, its missing parts supplied by reference TRBV5-4 and TRBJ2-3, is ETGVTQSPTHLIKTRGQQVTLRCSSQSGHNTVSWYQQALGQGPQFIFQYYREEENGRGNFPPRFSGLQFPNYSSELNVNALELDDSALYLCASSLGSGEPDTQYFGPGTRLTVL.

The V call is TRBV25-1, the J call TRBJ2-1; TRBD1 aligns across 9 bases. The length of the CDR3 is 14 residues. V dropped 2 bases and J dropped 5; count of bases not matched to a gene: 1. Germline CDR1 and CDR2: MGHDK and SYGVNS. The CDR3 loop reads CASSEGTGNNEQFF. As DNA, the CDR3 is TGTGCCAGCAGTGAAGGGACAGGGAACAATGAGCAGTTCTTC.

The chain links TRBV7-9 to TRBJ1-1, with D possibly being TRBD1 (5 bases). Looked up from germline, CDR1 is SEHNR and CDR2 is FQNEAQ (reference sequence). The CDR3 is 13 residues long. Trimming took 5 bases from V and 2 from J, leaving 9 bases between them. The CDR3 reads CASSKTANTEAFF. The CDR3 region has the DNA TGTGCCAGCAGCAAGACAGCTAACACTGAAGCTTTCTTT.

The chain combines TRBV25-1 with TRBJ2-2; D unresolved. This CDR3 has 13 residues. V was cut by 6 bases and J by 0 bases, with 5 bases left in between. Germline lookup yields CDR1 MGHDK and CDR2 SYGVNS. The CDR3, as DNA: TGTGCCAGCAGGAGGACGAACACCGGGGAGCTGTTTTTT. Amino acids: CASRRTNTGELFF.

V usage is TRBV5-1 and J usage is TRBJ2-2; a possible D gene is TRBD1 (5 bases). This CDR3 has 15 amino acids. Germline V gene lookup returns CDR1 SGHRS and CDR2 YFSETQ. V lost 2 bases and J 2 bases, leaving 10 bases between the germline ends. For the CDR3, the DNA is TGCGCCAGCAGCTTTGGCCGGACAAACACCGGGGAGCTGTTTTTT. This encodes CASSFGRTNTGELFF.

The CDR3 DNA reads TGCGCCAGCAGCTTAGGAGCTTACACAGATACGCAGTATTTT. This sequence encodes CASSLGAYTDTQYF. The chain combines TRBV5-1 with TRBJ2-3; D remains unclear. V dropped 2 bases and J dropped 2 bases, with 9 bases sitting between them. There are 14 residues in the CDR3. Germline-derived CDR1 and CDR2 are SGHRS and YFSETQ.

With regard to this clone: Germline is not matched at one junction end, which may reflect a read error. The gene calls are TRBV6-1 and TRBJ2-7, with TRBD1 identical over 8 bases. CDR3 size: 10 residues. Per the germline V gene, CDR1 is MNHNS and CDR2 is SASEGT. The chain's CDR3 is CASLGDRLGF. The CDR3 DNA follows: TGTGCCAGCTTGGGGGACAGGTTAGGATTC.

For the CDR3, the DNA is TGTGCCAGCAGCTTAATTGGGACAGGGGATTACAATGAGCAGTTCTTC. Encoded protein: CASSLIGTGDYNEQFF. The chain has TRBV13 and TRBJ2-1; 10 bases map to TRBD1. This CDR3 comprises 16 residues. Germline CDR1 and CDR2: PRHDT and FYEKMQ (reference sequence). With 2 bases clipped from V and 4 bases from J, the junction kept 5 bases outside the gene matches.

The J gene is TRBJ2-6, the V gene TRBV2; D gene uncertain. V was trimmed by 2 bases and J by 4 bases, leaving 15 bases between them. This CDR3 has 17 residues. Germline V gives CDR1 SNHLY, CDR2 FYNNEI. The CDR3 DNA is TGTGCCAGCAGTGAATTCATCTCCAGTCCGGGGGCCAACGTCCTGACTTTC. Translated: CASSEFISSPGANVLTF.

The chain carries TRBV19 and TRBJ2-2; D is unclear. V shed 4 bases and J shed 7 bases, with 13 bases lying between them. Germline CDR1 LNHDA, CDR2 SQIVND (reference sequence). The CDR3 is 14 residues long. The CDR3 DNA sequence: TGTGCCAGTAGTACCCTTCAGGTGGGCGGGGAGCTGTTTTTT. Protein: CASSTLQVGGELFF.

The chain is built from TRBV27 and TRBJ2-3; possible D gene TRBD1, 5 bases. CDR1 is MNHEY and CDR2 is SMNVEV in the germline V gene (reference sequence). Between the trimmed V and J ends, which lost 4 bases and 4 bases, there was a span of 15 bases. The CDR3 consists of 15 residues. CDR3 sequence (DNA): TGTGCCAGCAGTTCCGGAATTGGGGCCGCAGATACGCAGTATTTT. The encoded protein is CASSSGIGAADTQYF.

The CDR3 sequence: CASSQDRWALYGYTF. The CDR3 DNA sequence: TGCGCCAGCAGCCAAGACCGGTGGGCCCTCTATGGCTACACCTTC. The chain employs TRBV4-1 and TRBJ1-2; D is unresolved. The CDR3 extends over 15 amino acids. Looked up from germline, CDR1 is MGHRA and CDR2 is YSYEKL. Trimming took 0 bases from V and 4 from J, leaving 12 bases between them.

The V and J genes are TRBV6-6 and TRBJ1-6; the D gene is possibly TRBD1 (6 bases). V was clipped by 9 bases and J by 10 bases, with 19 bases between them. This CDR3 is 14 amino acids long. Per germline, CDR1 MNHNY and CDR2 SVGAGI (reference sequence). As DNA, the CDR3 is TGTGCCAGTCGGGGGGCAGGGATCAACTCACCCCTCCACTTT. Its translation is CASRGAGINSPLHF.

The V and J genes are TRBV6-1 and TRBJ1-5; D remains ambiguous. Per the germline V gene, CDR1 is MNHNS and CDR2 is SASEGT. The CDR3 covers 13 residues. V gave up 6 bases and J gave up 4 bases, with 10 bases separating them. CDR3 loop: CASSGYPNQPQHF. DNA of the CDR3: TGTGCCAGCAGCGGTTACCCTAATCAGCCCCAGCATTTT.

The rearrangement uses TRBV18 and TRBJ2-5; 9 bases map to TRBD2. This CDR3 has 17 amino acids. Germline trimming cut 3 bases from V and 5 bases from J; bases unmatched to any gene: 13. Germline assignment: CDR1 KGHSH and CDR2 LQKENI. The CDR3 nucleotides are TGTGCCAGCTCACCTAGGGTTTCGCGGGAGGGACCCGAGACCCAGTACTTC. This translates into CASSPRVSREGPETQYF.

The V call is TRBV5-1, the J call TRBJ1-1, with D unresolved. This CDR3 region has 13 residues. V was clipped by 0 bases and J by 0 bases, with 3 bases between them. The germline CDR1 and CDR2 sequences are SGHRS and YFSETQ. CDR3 nucleotide sequence: TGCGCCAGCAGCTTGGGTATGAACACTGAAGCTTTCTTT. Translating it yields CASSLGMNTEAFF.

This chain links TRBV5-1 with TRBJ1-2; no firm D call. Germline V gene data show CDR1 as SGHRS and CDR2 as YFSETQ. Deletions cut 4 bases from V and 5 bases from J, with 21 bases between. The CDR3 runs to 16 residues. The CDR3 DNA is TGCGCCAGCAGCCCGAACCGGGAAAGCGATCTTTATGGCTACACCTTC. This codes for CASSPNRESDLYGYTF.

Comments on this clone: The sample holds other DNA sequences that translate to the same CDR3. The chain combines TRBV19 with TRBJ1-2, with D uncertain. This CDR3 has 13 residues. V gave up 3 bases and J gave up 4 bases, with 9 bases separating them. Germline V gene data show CDR1 as LNHDA and CDR2 as SQIVND (reference sequence). The CDR3 DNA is TGTGCCAGTAGTATTGGACGGGGCTATGGCTACACCTTC. Amino acids: CASSIGRGYGYTF. The full variable domain, in which reference TRBV19 and TRBJ1-2 provide the parts outside the CDR3, is DGGITQSPKYLFRKEGQNVTLSCEQNLNHDAMYWYRQDPGQGLRLIYYSQIVNDFQKGDIAEGYSVSREKKESFPLTVTSAQKNPTAFYLCASSIGRGYGYTFGSGTRLTVV.

This chain connects TRBV6-1 to TRBJ2-2; 7 bases map to TRBD2. CDR3 size: 15 residues. J was trimmed by 0 bases and V by 8 bases; bases with no gene match: 6. The germline V gene has CDR1 MNHNS and CDR2 SASEGT. CDR3 in DNA: TGTGCCAGCGAGAGCGGGGCTACGAACACCGGGGAGCTGTTTTTT. It yields the protein CASESGATNTGELFF.

The chain joins TRBV7-9 to TRBJ1-4; a possible D gene is TRBD1 (5 bases). V was trimmed by 5 bases and J by 3 bases, leaving 7 bases between them. CDR1 is SEHNR and CDR2 is FQNEAQ in the germline V gene (reference sequence). This CDR3 contains 13 residues. This CDR3 is CASSPRANEKLFF. DNA of the CDR3: TGTGCCAGCAGCCCCAGGGCTAATGAAAAACTGTTTTTT. Using reference TRBV7-9 and TRBJ1-4 for the parts outside the CDR3, the full variable domain is DTGVSQNPRHKITKRGQNVTFRCDPISEHNRLYWYRQTLGQGPEFLTYFQNEAQLEKSRLLSDRFSAERPKGSFSTLEIQRTEQGDSAMYLCASSPRANEKLFFGSGTQLSVL.

CDR3 loop: CASNDEGRANQPQHF. The CDR3 bases are TGTGCCAGCAATGACGAGGGGAGGGCGAATCAGCCCCAGCATTTT. This chain uses TRBV6-6 with TRBJ1-5; D may be TRBD1 (5 bases). Trimming shortened V by 7 bases and J by 4 bases, and 17 bases separated the two germline ends. CDR1 MNHNY and CDR2 SVGAGI come from the germline V gene (reference sequence). The length of the CDR3 is 15 residues.

The chain employs TRBV4-1 and TRBJ2-7; unclear D gene. Looked up from germline, CDR1 is MGHRA and CDR2 is YSYEKL. The CDR3 has 14 residues. The V gene lost 1 base and the J gene lost 2 bases, with 9 bases spanning the gap. CDR3 DNA sequence: TGCGCCAGCAGCCAAGTGACGGGTACCTACGAGCAGTACTTC. Translating it yields CASSQVTGTYEQYF.

V is TRBV19 and J is TRBJ1-1, with D possibly being TRBD1 (6 bases). This CDR3 contains 14 residues. Trimming took 3 bases from V and 2 from J, leaving 10 bases between them. Germline CDR1 reads LNHDA; CDR2 reads SQIVND (reference sequence). The CDR3 here is CASSMGHFNTEAFF. DNA for the CDR3: TGTGCCAGTAGTATGGGACATTTCAACACTGAAGCTTTCTTT.

The rearrangement uses TRBV30 and TRBJ1-1, with D possibly being TRBD1 (6 bases). The germline CDR1 and CDR2 sequences are GTSNPN and SVGIG (reference sequence). The CDR3 extends over 14 amino acids. Between the trimmed V and J ends, which lost 3 bases and 2 bases, there was a span of 13 bases. The DNA for the CDR3 is TGTGCCTGGAGCAGGGGTCGAGGAAACACTGAAGCTTTCTTT. Amino acids: CAWSRGRGNTEAFF.

The J gene is TRBJ1-2, the V gene TRBV5-4; 9 bases match TRBD1. The germline gives CDR1 SGHNT, CDR2 YYREEE (reference sequence). V dropped 4 bases and J dropped 3; count of bases not matched to a gene: 4. The CDR3 totals 14 residues. This chain's CDR3 is CASSPDRGYYGYTF. In DNA form, the CDR3 reads TGTGCCAGCAGCCCGGACAGGGGTTACTATGGCTACACCTTC. Combining the CDR3 with reference TRBV5-4 and TRBJ1-2 gives the whole variable domain ETGVTQSPTHLIKTRGQQVTLRCSSQSGHNTVSWYQQALGQGPQFIFQYYREEENGRGNFPPRFSGLQFPNYSSELNVNALELDDSALYLCASSPDRGYYGYTFGSGTRLTVV.

The chain links TRBV6-1 to TRBJ2-1; tentative D call: TRBD1 (6 bases). The CDR3 totals 15 residues. Germline loops: CDR1 MNHNS, CDR2 SASEGT. Trimming took 6 bases from V and 0 from J, leaving 12 bases between them. CDR3: CASRMGHDSYNEQFF. The CDR3 DNA is TGTGCCAGCAGAATGGGACACGACTCCTACAATGAGCAGTTCTTC.

The chain links TRBV7-9 to TRBJ2-3; tentatively, D is TRBD1 (6 bases). CDR3 length: 15 amino acids. The germline V gene encodes CDR1 SEHNR and CDR2 FQNEAQ (reference sequence). V was shortened by 5 bases and J by 2 bases, with 14 bases between the two germline ends. CDR3 bases: TGTGCCAGCAGCCCCCTTGGGGGCCCCACAGATACGCAGTATTTT. Translated, it gives CASSPLGGPTDTQYF.

The chain couples TRBV6-5 to TRBJ2-7; D not certain. V was pared by 0 bases and J by 1 base, with 4 bases between. This CDR3 spans 13 amino acids. In germline, CDR1 is MNHEY, CDR2 SVGAGI. The chain's CDR3 is CASSYSRSYEQYF. The DNA for the CDR3 is TGTGCCAGCAGTTACTCGAGATCCTACGAGCAGTACTTC.

The CDR3, as DNA: TGCGCCAGCAGCTGGCAGGAAGCCTACGAGCAGTACTTC. It translates to CASSWQEAYEQYF. The J gene is TRBJ2-7, the V gene TRBV5-1; D gene ambiguous. Germline CDR1 and CDR2: SGHRS and YFSETQ. Trimming removed 3 bases at V and 2 bases at J, with 9 bases between. The CDR3 is 13 residues long.